The sequence of this TCR beta chain was determined in a study of Ad26.COV2.S vaccination and SARS-CoV-2 variants. The table came from immunoSEQ multiplex PCR; TCRdb's copy has only in-frame clones and leaves some out. The data hold about 320,000 clones, with approximately 87% observed a single time. Treatment defined: around 19 received Ad26.COV2.S at low or high dose, single or two shots; about 5 received placebo; per-sample allocation not given. Sampling occurred on day 63 after the first vaccine or placebo injection. The junction had 9 bases not matched to a gene; V was cut back by 6 bases and J by 6 bases. The germline V gene has CDR1 MNHEY and CDR2 SVGAGI. This CDR3 spans 15 amino acids.

The TCR was taken from a person between 18 and 60 years old who received the Ad26.COV2.S COVID-19 vaccine or a placebo. This sample comprised peripheral blood, obtained in a trial of Ad26.COV2.S vaccine versus placebo. The chain carries TRBV6-5 and TRBJ2-3; TRBD1 aligns across 10 bases. CDR3 residues: CASSIDRGLFDTQYF. The DNA of the CDR3 is TGTGCCAGCAGCATTGACAGGGGGCTATTTGATACGCAGTATTTT.